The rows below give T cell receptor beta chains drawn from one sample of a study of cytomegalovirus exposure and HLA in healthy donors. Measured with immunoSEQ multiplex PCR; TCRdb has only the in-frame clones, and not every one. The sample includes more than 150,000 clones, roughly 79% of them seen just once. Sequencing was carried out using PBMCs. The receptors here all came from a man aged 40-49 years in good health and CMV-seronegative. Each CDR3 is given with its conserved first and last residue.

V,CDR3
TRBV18,CASSPQREYGETQYF
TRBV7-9,CASSLRAGGPGNEQFF
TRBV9,CASSVYLESPGANVLTF
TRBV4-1,CASSQGGTSGTRREQFF
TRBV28,CASSEEYGYTF
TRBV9,CASSVGQGAISETQYF
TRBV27,CASSLIPPGQGGNQPQHF
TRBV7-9,CSSGGEDEKLFF
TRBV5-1,CASSLGSKANYGYTF
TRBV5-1,CASSPKGRRGQETQYF
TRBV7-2,CASSPGGANYGYTF
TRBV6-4,CASRRTSGSPDTQYF
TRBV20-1,CSGQGNIQYF
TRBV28,CASSLGGFEQYF
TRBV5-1,CASSLGGEGTDTQYF
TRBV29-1,CSVVPRGTEAFF
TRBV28,CASSPTGGTNYGYTF
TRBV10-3,CAISEYLASTDTQYF
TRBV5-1,CASSFQSGEETQYF
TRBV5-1,CASSWTTGDNQPQHF
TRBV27,CASSAEDRTSYNEQFF
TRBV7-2,CASSLYEGSLIYNEQFF
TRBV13,CASSLSPRWTSGTAETQYF
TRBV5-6,CASGTPGGKEKLFF
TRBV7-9,CASSFWTGSYGYTF
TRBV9,CASSVWASKGTDTQYF
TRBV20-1,CSARDFDEQFF
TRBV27,CATGGDYGYTF
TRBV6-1,CASRDFRAEAFF
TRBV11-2,CASSSLTGANSPLHF
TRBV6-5,CASSSPTGLSEAFF
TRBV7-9,CASSRTAEAFF
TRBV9,CASSVTGTSNEQFF